The 9 T cell receptor beta chains below were found in one sample sequenced in a study of cytomegalovirus exposure and HLA in healthy donors. Method: immunoSEQ multiplex PCR; TCRdb's copy keeps in-frame clones and lacks some. The table records around 300,000 clones, around 85% of them present only once. The sample consisted of PBMCs. These TCRs come from a woman between 18 and 30 years old in good health and CMV-seronegative.

The chain has TRBV27 and TRBJ1-5; no definite D call. The V end lost 6 bases, the J end lost 2 bases, and 14 bases lay between the germline ends. The length of the CDR3 is 15 residues. Germline V CDR1 and CDR2: MNHEY, SMNVEV (reference sequence). CDR3 coding DNA: TGTGCCAGCAGCCGCTCCGGCGGGGGCAATCAGCCCCAGCATTTT. This sequence encodes CASSRSGGGNQPQHF.

The J gene is TRBJ1-5, the V gene TRBV4-3, with D perhaps TRBD1 (6 bases). There are 15 residues in the CDR3. CDR1 is LGHNA, CDR2 YSLEER, per germline. Between the trimmed V and J ends, which lost 3 bases and 6 bases, there was a span of 15 bases. The CDR3 loop reads CASSHDRRTGQPQHF. The DNA for the CDR3 is TGCGCCAGCAGCCACGACAGGCGAACGGGTCAGCCCCAGCATTTT.

This clone was counted once. The chain is built from TRBV2 and TRBJ1-4, with 8 nucleotides matching TRBD1. Germline CDR1 reads SNHLY; CDR2 reads FYNNEI. This CDR3 contains 14 residues. J gave up 8 bases and V 4 bases, and 6 bases lay outside the gene matches. The CDR3 spells CASSADRVEEKLFF. In DNA, the CDR3 is TGTGCCAGCAGTGCGGACAGGGTTGAAGAAAAACTGTTTTTT.

The chain recombines TRBV27 with TRBJ2-3; TRBD1 is a possible D gene (5 bases). The CDR3 loop spans 13 amino acids. With 5 bases removed from V and 1 base from J, the gap between germline ends came to 7 bases. CDR1 is MNHEY and CDR2 is SMNVEV in the germline V gene (reference sequence). CDR3 in DNA: TGTGCCAGCAGTACGACAGGCACAGATACGCAGTATTTT. This codes for CASSTTGTDTQYF.

This clone was picked up one time. V gene TRBV2 combines with J gene TRBJ2-2, with 9 bases identical to TRBD2. The CDR3 runs to 18 residues. Germline trimming cut 8 bases from V and 5 bases from J; bases unmatched to any gene: 18. Germline V gene lookup returns CDR1 SNHLY and CDR2 FYNNEI. CDR3 sequence: CASSSRGLAGTSTGELFF. Here the CDR3 DNA reads TGTGCCAGCTCAAGCAGGGGACTAGCCGGGACTAGTACCGGGGAGCTGTTTTTT.

This rearrangement joins TRBV5-1 to TRBJ2-7; D not certain. Trimming cost V 1 base and J 0 bases, with 8 bases left between them. The CDR3 spans 14 residues. The germline CDR1 and CDR2 sequences are SGHRS and YFSETQ. CDR3 in amino acids: CASSLMATSYEQYF. The CDR3 DNA reads as TGCGCCAGCAGCTTGATGGCCACCTCCTACGAGCAGTACTTC.

V is TRBV9 and J is TRBJ1-5; D may be TRBD1 (5 bases). V lost 4 bases, J lost 5 bases, and 16 bases lay in between. Germline CDR1 SGDLS, CDR2 YYNGEE. The CDR3 extends over 15 amino acids. In DNA, the CDR3 is TGTGCCAGCAGCAAGGACACTATGGAGTATCAGCCCCAGCATTTT. Its translation is CASSKDTMEYQPQHF.

V and J are TRBV7-6 and TRBJ2-7; D perhaps matches TRBD1 (6 bases). Trimming took off 0 bases at V and 3 bases at J, with 12 bases between the two ends. The germline V gene has CDR1 SGHVS and CDR2 FNYEAQ. The CDR3 spans 15 residues. This chain's CDR3 is CASSLAQGRIYEQYF. CDR3 nucleotides: TGTGCCAGCAGCTTAGCACAGGGTAGGATCTACGAGCAGTACTTC.

The rearrangement uses TRBV27 and TRBJ2-7; TRBD2 matches 11 bases. There are 16 residues in the CDR3. Germline lookup yields CDR1 MNHEY and CDR2 SMNVEV (reference sequence). With V trimmed by 0 bases and J by 0 bases, 1 base remained unmatched. CDR3 in amino acids: CASSLSGTSGSYEQYF. In DNA form, the CDR3 reads TGTGCCAGCAGTTTATCCGGGACTAGCGGCTCCTACGAGCAGTACTTC.